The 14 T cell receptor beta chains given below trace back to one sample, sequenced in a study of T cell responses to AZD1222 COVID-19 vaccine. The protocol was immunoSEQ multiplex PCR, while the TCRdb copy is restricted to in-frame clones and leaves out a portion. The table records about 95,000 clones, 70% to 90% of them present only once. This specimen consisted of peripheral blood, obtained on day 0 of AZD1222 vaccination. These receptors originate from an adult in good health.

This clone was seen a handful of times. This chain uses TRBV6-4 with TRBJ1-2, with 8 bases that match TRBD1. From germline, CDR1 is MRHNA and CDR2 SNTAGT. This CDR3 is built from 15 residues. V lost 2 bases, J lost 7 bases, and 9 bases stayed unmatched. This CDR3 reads CASSDTGQGLGGYTF. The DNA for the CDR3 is TGTGCCAGCAGTGACACCGGACAGGGATTAGGTGGCTACACCTTC.

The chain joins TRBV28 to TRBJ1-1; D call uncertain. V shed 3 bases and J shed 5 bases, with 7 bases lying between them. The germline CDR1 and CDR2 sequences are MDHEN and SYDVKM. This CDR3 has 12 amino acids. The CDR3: CASSFAGTEAFF. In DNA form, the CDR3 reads TGTGCCAGCAGTTTTGCTGGAACTGAAGCTTTCTTT.

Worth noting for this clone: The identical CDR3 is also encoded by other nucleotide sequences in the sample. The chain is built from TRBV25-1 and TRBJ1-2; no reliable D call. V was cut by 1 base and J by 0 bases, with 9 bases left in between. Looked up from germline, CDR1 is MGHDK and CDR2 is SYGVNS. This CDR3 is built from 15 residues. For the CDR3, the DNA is TGTGCCAGCAGTGAATCATCGGCCGCTAACTATGGCTACACCTTC. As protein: CASSESSAANYGYTF.

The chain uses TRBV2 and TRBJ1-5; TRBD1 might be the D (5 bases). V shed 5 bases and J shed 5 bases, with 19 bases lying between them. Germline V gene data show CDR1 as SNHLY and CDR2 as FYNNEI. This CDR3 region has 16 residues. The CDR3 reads CASSPDPGFLDQPQHF. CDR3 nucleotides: TGTGCCAGCAGTCCAGACCCAGGGTTTTTAGATCAGCCCCAGCATTTT.

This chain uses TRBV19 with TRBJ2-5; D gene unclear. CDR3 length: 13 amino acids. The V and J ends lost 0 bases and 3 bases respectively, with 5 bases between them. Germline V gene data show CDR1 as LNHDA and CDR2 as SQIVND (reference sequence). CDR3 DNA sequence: TGTGCCAGTAGTATAGACAGCGAAGAGACCCAGTACTTC. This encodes CASSIDSEETQYF.

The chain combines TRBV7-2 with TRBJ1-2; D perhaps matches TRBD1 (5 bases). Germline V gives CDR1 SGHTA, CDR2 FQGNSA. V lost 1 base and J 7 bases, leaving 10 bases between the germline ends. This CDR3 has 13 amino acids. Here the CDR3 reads CASSLDRKGGYTF. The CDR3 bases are TGTGCCAGCAGCTTAGACAGGAAGGGTGGCTACACCTTC.

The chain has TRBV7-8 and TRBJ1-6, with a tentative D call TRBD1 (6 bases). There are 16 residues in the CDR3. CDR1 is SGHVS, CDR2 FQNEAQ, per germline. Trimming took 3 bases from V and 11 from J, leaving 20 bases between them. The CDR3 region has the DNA TGTGCCAGCAGCTTGGGTAGGGGGGCCCCTTGGACACCCCTCCACTTT. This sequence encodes CASSLGRGAPWTPLHF. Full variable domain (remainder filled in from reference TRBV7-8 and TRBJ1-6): GAGVSQSPRYKVAKRGQDVALRCDPISGHVSLFWYQQALGQGPEFLTYFQNEAQLDKSGLPSDRFFAERPEGSVSTLKIQRTQQEDSAVYLCASSLGRGAPWTPLHFGNGTRLTVT.

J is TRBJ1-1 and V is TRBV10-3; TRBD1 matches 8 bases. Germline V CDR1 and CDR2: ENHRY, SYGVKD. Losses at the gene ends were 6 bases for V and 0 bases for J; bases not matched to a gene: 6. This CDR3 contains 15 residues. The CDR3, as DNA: TGTGCCATCAGAGACAGGGGCTACATGAACACTGAAGCTTTCTTT. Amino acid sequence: CAIRDRGYMNTEAFF.

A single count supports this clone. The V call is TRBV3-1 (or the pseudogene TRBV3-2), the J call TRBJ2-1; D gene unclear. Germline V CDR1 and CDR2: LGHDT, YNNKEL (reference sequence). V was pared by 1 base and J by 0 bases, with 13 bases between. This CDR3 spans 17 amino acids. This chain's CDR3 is CASSQARVLSSYNEQFF. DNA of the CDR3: TGTGCCAGCAGCCAAGCAAGGGTGTTGAGCTCCTACAATGAGCAGTTCTTC.

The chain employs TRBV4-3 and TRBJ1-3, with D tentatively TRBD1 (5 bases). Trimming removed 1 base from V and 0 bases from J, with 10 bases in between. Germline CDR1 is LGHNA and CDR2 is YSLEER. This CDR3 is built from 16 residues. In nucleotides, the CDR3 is TGCGCCAGCAGCCAAGGTGGGGGTATCTCTGGAAACACCATATATTTT. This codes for CASSQGGGISGNTIYF.

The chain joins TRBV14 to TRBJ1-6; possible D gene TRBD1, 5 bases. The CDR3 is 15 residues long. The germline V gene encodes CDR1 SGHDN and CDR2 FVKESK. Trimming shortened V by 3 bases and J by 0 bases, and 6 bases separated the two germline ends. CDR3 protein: CASSQRGSYNSPLHF. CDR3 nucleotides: TGTGCCAGCAGCCAGAGGGGCTCCTATAATTCACCCCTCCACTTT.

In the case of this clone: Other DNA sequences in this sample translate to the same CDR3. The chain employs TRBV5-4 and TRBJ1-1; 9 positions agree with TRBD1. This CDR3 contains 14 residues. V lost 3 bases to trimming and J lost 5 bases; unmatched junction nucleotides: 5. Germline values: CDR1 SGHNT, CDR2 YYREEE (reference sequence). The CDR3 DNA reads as TGTGCCAGCAGCTGGGGACAGGGTGATACTGAAGCTTTCTTT. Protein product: CASSWGQGDTEAFF.

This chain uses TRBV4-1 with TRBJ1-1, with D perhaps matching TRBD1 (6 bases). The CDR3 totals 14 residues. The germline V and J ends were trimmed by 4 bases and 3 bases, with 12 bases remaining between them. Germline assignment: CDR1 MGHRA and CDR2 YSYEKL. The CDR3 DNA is TGCGCCAGCAGCCCGGCGAGACAGGACACTGAAGCTTTCTTT. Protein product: CASSPARQDTEAFF.

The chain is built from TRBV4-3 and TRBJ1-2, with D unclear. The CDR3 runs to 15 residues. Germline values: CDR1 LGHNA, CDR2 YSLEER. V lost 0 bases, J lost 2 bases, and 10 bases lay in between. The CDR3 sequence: CASSQEVTANYGYTF. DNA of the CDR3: TGCGCCAGCAGCCAAGAGGTCACGGCGAACTATGGCTACACCTTC.